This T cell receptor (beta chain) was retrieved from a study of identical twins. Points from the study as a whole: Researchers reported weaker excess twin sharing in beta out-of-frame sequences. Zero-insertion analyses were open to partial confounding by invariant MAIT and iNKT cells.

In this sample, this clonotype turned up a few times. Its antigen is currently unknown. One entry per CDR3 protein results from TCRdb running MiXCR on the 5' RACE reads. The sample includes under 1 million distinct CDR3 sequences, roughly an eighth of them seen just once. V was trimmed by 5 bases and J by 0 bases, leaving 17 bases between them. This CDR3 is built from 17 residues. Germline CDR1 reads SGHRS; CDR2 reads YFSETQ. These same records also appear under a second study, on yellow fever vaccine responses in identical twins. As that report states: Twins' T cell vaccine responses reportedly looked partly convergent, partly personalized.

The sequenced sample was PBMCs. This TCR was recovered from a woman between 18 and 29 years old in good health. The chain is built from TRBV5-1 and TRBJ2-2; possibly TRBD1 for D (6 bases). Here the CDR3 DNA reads TGCGCCAGCAGATCCGGGACACCTGTATCGAACACCGGGGAGCTGTTTTTT. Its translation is CASRSGTPVSNTGELFF.